The rows below give T cell receptor beta chains drawn from one sample of a study of blood T cell repertoires in COVID-19. Sequencing used immunoSEQ multiplex PCR; TCRdb keeps in-frame clones, though not all of them. The sample carries tens of thousands of clones, more than 75% recorded once. Specimen: peripheral blood. The source of these receptors is a human donor in a cohort sampled during active COVID-19. The CDR3 runs from the conserved cysteine through the conserved F or W. Each record gives: D gene, clone size, J gene, V gene, CDR3 protein, CDR3 DNA. D genes are given only for firm matches. The listing skips clone size in some rows; elsewhere it reads once, few, many or a size class.

>-|-|TRBJ1-4|TRBV4-1
CASSLTNTEKLFF
TGCGCCAGCAGCCTGACAAACACCGAAAAACTGTTTTTT
>-|-|TRBJ2-7|TRBV1
CTSSQDRGQGRGEQYF
TGCACCAGCAGCCAAGATCGGGGACAGGGTAGGGGCGAGCAGTACTTC
>TRBD1|-|TRBJ1-1|TRBV28
CASSSPGQGYTEAFF
TGTGCCAGCAGTTCCCCGGGACAGGGATACACTGAAGCTTTCTTT
>-|-|TRBJ2-1|TRBV7-2
CASSLHTSNPYNEQFF
TGTGCCAGCAGCCTCCATACTAGCAACCCCTACAATGAGCAGTTCTTC
>-|-|TRBJ1-1|TRBV6-5
CASMIEGVNTEAFF
TGTGCCAGCATGATAGAAGGGGTGAACACTGAAGCTTTCTTT
>TRBD1|-|TRBJ2-3|TRBV29-1
CSVDPGDRASADTQYF
TGTAGCGTTGACCCTGGGGACAGGGCCTCCGCAGATACGCAGTATTTT
>TRBD2|-|TRBJ2-5|TRBV15
CATSKAGEVQETQYF
TGTGCCACCAGCAAAGCGGGAGAGGTACAAGAGACCCAGTACTTC
>TRBD2|once|TRBJ2-1|TRBV13
CASSGTSGRDYNEQFF
TGTGCCAGCAGCGGCACTAGCGGGAGGGATTACAATGAGCAGTTCTTC
>TRBD1|-|TRBJ2-7|TRBV19
CASSAGTGGLEQYF
TGTGCCAGTAGTGCCGGGACAGGGGGGCTCGAGCAGTACTTC
>TRBD1|-|TRBJ2-7|TRBV27
CASSLSTGSYEQYF
TGTGCCAGCAGTTTATCGACAGGGTCCTACGAGCAGTACTTC
>-|once|TRBJ2-3|TRBV5-1
CASSWLAESTDTQYF
TGCGCCAGCAGCTGGTTAGCGGAAAGCACAGATACGCAGTATTTT
>-|once|TRBJ2-1|TRBV7-9
CASSPGGDGEQFF
TGTGCCAGCAGCCCCGGCGGGGACGGTGAGCAGTTCTTC
>TRBD2|once|TRBJ2-2|TRBV7-8
CASSGGDTGELFF
TGTGCCAGCAGTGGGGGGGACACCGGGGAGCTGTTTTTT
>-|-|TRBJ1-5|TRBV6-5
CASSPGSHSNQPQHF
TGTGCCAGCAGTCCGGGGTCTCATAGCAATCAGCCCCAGCATTTT
>-|-|TRBJ2-3|TRBV6-4
CATKDSAVTDTQYF
TGTGCCACAAAGGACTCAGCGGTCACAGATACGCAGTATTTT
>-|-|TRBJ2-1|TRBV12-2
CASRLAGGLWEEAEQFF
TGTGCAAGTCGCTTAGCGGGCGGTCTCTGGGAGGAGGCTGAGCAGTTCTTC
>TRBD2|-|TRBJ2-1|TRBV2
CASSGPGGPHEQFF
TGTGCCAGCAGTGGTCCGGGAGGGCCTCATGAGCAGTTCTTC
>TRBD1|once|TRBJ2-3|TRBV5-1
CASSLVPDRATDTQYF
TGCGCCAGCAGCTTGGTTCCGGACAGGGCAACAGATACGCAGTATTTT
>-|-|TRBJ1-2|TRBV5-1
CASSPDMNGGLRIGYTF
TGCGCCAGCAGCCCTGATATGAACGGGGGGCTCCGGATCGGCTACACCTTC
>-|-|TRBJ2-1|TRBV25-1
CASSGLSYNEQFF
TGTGCCAGCAGTGGCCTCAGCTACAATGAGCAGTTCTTC
>-|-|TRBJ2-1|TRBV5-1
CASTLGAFSSYNEQFF
TGCGCCAGCACCTTGGGAGCCTTTAGCTCCTACAATGAGCAGTTCTTC
>-|few|TRBJ1-5|TRBV6-1
CASSEMLTENQPQHF
TGTGCCAGCAGTGAAATGTTAACAGAGAATCAGCCCCAGCATTTT
>TRBD1|-|TRBJ1-5|TRBV9
CASSKNPGRQGADSNQPQHF
TGTGCCAGCAGTAAAAACCCAGGGAGACAGGGGGCTGATAGCAATCAGCCCCAGCATTTT
>TRBD2|-|TRBJ2-7|TRBV7-2
CASSSLGTSGSHEQYF
TGTGCCAGCAGCTCCCTGGGGACTAGCGGGAGCCACGAGCAGTACTTC
>-|-|TRBJ2-1|TRBV7-9
CASSSGHAKAYNEQFF
TGTGCCAGCAGCTCAGGACACGCCAAGGCCTACAATGAGCAGTTCTTC
>-|-|TRBJ2-2|TRBV6-6
CASSYSRETGELFF
TGTGCCAGCAGTTACTCGCGAGAAACCGGGGAGCTGTTTTTT
>-|-|TRBJ2-5|TRBV20-1
CSAEELETQYF
TGCAGTGCGGAGGAGTTAGAGACCCAGTACTTC
>TRBD2|-|TRBJ2-7|TRBV28
CASSSPWREYGKYEQYF
TGTGCCAGCAGTTCCCCGTGGCGGGAGTACGGTAAATACGAGCAGTACTTC
>TRBD2|-|TRBJ2-7|TRBV14
CASSLRGRIYEQYF
TGTGCCAGCAGCTTACGCGGGAGGATCTACGAGCAGTACTTC
>-|-|TRBJ1-1|TRBV28
CASSPGQFTEAFF
TGTGCCAGCAGTCCTGGACAGTTCACTGAAGCTTTCTTT
>-|-|TRBJ1-2|TRBV11-2
CASSLERAGAGYTF
TGTGCCAGCAGCTTAGAACGAGCTGGGGCGGGCTACACCTTC